Below, 2 T cell receptor beta chains from the same sample are listed, as sequenced in a study of shared clonotypes between healthy human individuals. Using immunoSEQ multiplex PCR, the repertoire was profiled, and TCRdb retains in-frame clones only, with some absent. Of about 99,000 clones in the sample, roughly 50% were seen once. The sample was PBMCs. The origin of the receptors is a woman between 35 and 50 years old in good health. Some clones in this sample may be carry-over from other donors' samples.

This clone was seen at least ten times. The chain joins TRBV28 to TRBJ2-3, with 7 bases that match TRBD2. The V gene end was trimmed by 2 bases and the J gene end by 2 bases; junction bases not matched to a gene: 7. Germline V gives CDR1 MDHEN, CDR2 SYDVKM. The CDR3 extends over 16 amino acids. CDR3 amino acids: CASSLMAGAPTDTQYF. CDR3 nucleotide sequence: TGTGCCAGCAGTTTAATGGCGGGAGCCCCCACAGATACGCAGTATTTT.

The V and J genes are TRBV18 and TRBJ2-5, with D uncertain. The V gene's germline CDR1 is KGHSH and CDR2 LQKENI. V was cut by 3 bases and J by 2 bases, with 7 bases left in between. This CDR3 has 13 residues. The CDR3 region has the DNA TGTGCCAGCTCACCTATTTATCAAGAGACCCAGTACTTC. Protein product: CASSPIYQETQYF.